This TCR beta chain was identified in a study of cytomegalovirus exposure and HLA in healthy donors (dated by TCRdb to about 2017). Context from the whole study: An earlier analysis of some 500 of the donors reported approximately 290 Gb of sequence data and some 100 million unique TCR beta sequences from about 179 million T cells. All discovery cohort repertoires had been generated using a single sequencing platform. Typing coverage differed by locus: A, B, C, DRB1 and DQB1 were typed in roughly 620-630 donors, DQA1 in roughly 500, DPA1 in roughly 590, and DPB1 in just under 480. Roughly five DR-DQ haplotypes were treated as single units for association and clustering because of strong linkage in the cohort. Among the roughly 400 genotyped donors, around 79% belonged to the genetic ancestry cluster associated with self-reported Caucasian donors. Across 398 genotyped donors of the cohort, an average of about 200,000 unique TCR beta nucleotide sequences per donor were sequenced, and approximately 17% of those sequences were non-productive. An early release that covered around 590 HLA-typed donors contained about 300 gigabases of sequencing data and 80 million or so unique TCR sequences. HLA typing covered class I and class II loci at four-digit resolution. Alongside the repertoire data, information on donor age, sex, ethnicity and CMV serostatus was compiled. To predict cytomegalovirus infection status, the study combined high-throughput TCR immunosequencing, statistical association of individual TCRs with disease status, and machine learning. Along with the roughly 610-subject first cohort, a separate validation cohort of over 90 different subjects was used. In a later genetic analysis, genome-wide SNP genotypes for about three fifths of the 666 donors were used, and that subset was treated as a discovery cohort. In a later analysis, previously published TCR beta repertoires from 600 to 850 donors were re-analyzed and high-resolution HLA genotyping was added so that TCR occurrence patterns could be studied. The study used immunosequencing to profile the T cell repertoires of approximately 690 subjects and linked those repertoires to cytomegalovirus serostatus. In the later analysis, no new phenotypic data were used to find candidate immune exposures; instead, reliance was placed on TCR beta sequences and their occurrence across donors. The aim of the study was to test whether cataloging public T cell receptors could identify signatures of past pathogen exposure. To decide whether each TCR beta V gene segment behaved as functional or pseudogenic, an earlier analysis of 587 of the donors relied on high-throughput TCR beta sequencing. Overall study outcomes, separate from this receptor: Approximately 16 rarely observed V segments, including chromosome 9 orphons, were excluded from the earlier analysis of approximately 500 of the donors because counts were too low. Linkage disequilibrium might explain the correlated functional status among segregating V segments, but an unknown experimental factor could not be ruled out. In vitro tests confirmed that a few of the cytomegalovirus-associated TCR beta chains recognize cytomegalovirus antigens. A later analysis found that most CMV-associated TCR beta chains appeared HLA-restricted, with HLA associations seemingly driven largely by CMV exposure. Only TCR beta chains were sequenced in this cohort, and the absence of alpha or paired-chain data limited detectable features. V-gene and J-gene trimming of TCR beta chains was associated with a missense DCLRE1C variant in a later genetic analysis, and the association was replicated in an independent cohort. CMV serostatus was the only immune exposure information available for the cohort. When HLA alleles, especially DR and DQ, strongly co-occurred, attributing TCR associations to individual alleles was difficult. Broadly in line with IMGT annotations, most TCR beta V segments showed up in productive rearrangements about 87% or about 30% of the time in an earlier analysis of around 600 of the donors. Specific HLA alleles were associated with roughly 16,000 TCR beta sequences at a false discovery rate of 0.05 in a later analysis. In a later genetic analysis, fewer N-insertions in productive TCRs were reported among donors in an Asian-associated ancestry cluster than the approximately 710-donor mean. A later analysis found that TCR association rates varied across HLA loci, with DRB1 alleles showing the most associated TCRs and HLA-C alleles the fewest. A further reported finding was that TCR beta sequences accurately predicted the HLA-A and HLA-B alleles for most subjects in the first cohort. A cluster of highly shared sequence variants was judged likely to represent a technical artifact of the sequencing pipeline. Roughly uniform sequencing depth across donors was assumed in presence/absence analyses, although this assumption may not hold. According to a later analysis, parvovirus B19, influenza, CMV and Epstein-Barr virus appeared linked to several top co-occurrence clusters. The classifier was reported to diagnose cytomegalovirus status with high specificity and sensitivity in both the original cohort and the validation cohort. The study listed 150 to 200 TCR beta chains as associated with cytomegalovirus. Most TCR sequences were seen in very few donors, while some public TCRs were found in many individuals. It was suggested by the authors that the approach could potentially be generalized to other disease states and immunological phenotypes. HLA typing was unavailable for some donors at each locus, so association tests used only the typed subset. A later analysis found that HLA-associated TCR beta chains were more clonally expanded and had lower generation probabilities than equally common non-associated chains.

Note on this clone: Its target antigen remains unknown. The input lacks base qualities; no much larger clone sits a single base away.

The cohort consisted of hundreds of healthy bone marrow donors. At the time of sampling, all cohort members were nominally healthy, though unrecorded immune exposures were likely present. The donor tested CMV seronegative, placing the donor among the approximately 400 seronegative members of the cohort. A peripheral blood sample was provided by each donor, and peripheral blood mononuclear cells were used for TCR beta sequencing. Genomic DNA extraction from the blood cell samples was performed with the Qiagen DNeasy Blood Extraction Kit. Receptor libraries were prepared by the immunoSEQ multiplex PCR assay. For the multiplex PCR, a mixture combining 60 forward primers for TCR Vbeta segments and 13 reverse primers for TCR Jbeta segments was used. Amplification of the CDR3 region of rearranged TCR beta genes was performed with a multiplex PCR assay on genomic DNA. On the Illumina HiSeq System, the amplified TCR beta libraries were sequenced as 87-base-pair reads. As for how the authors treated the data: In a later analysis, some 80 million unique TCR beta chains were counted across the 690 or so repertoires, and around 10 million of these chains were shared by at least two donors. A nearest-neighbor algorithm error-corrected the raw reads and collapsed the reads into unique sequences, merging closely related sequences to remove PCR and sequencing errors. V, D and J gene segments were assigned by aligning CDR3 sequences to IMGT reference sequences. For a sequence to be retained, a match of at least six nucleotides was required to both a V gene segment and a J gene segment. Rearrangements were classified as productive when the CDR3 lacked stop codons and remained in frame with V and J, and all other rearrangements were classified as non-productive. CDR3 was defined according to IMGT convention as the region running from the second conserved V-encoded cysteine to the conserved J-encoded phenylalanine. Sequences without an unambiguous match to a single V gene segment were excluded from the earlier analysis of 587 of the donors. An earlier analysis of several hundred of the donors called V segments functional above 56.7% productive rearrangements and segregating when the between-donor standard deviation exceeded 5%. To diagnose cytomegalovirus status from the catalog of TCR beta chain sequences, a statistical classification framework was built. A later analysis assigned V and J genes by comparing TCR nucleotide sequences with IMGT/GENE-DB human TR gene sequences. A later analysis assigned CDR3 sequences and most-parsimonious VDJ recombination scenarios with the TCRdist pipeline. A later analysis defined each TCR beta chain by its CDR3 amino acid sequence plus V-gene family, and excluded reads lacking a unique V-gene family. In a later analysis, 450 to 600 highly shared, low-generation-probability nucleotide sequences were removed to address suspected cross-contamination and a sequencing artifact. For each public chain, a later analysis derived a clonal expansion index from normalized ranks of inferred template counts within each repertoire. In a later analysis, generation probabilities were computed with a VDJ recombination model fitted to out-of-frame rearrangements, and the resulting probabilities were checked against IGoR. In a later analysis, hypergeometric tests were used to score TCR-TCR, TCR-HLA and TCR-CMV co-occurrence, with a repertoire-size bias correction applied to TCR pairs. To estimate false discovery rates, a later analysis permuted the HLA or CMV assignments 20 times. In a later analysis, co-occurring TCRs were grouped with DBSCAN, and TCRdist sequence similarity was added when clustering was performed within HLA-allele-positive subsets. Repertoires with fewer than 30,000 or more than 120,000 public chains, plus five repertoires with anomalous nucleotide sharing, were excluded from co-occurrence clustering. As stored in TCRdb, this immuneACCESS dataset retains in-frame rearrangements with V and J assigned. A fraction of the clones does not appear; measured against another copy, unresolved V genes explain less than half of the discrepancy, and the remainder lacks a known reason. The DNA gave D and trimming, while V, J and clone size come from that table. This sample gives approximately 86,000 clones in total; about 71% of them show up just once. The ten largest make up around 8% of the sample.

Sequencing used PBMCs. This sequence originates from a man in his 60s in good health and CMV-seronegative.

This receptor carries the CDR3 CASRAGGDTNEQFF. Here is the DNA: TGCGCCAGCAGAGCGGGAGGGGATACGAATGAGCAGTTCTTC. The chain is encoded by TRBV5-1 joined to TRBJ2-1, with TRBD2 identical over 10 junction bases. From the cysteine through the phenylalanine, the CDR3 covers 14 amino acids. The read is trimmed to its CDR3 DNA, 42 bases read in frame from base 1. For CDR1 and CDR2, the germline V gene lists SGHRS and YFSETQ. The germline V and J ends show losses of 5 bases and 7 bases respectively, and no gene match explains 6 bases of the junction.